This T cell receptor (beta chain) was retrieved from a study of T cell repertoires in cytomegalovirus infection. Study findings and constraints: Ex vivo, HLA-C-restricted CMV-specific TCR beta clonotypes prevailed over the rest of the response.

Ten or more counts support this clonotype. Its antigen is unknown. Germline CDR1 is SGHVS and CDR2 is FQNEAQ. The CDR3 consists of 15 residues. V gave up 6 bases and J gave up 5 bases; unmatched junction bases: 4. Using its own MiXCR run on the reads, TCRdb lists one record per CDR3 protein. The sample holds fewer than 300,000 distinct CDR3 sequences, about 26% seen once. V usage is TRBV7-8 and J usage is TRBJ2-1; 13 nucleotides match TRBD2. The material sequenced was PBMCs. This TCR was sampled from a human donor in good health (CMV status not recorded). Some clones in this sample may be carry-over from other donors' samples. The CDR3 coding sequence is TGTGCCAGCAGGCCACTAGCGGGAGGGGACAATGAGCAGTTCTTC. This sequence encodes CASRPLAGGDNEQFF.